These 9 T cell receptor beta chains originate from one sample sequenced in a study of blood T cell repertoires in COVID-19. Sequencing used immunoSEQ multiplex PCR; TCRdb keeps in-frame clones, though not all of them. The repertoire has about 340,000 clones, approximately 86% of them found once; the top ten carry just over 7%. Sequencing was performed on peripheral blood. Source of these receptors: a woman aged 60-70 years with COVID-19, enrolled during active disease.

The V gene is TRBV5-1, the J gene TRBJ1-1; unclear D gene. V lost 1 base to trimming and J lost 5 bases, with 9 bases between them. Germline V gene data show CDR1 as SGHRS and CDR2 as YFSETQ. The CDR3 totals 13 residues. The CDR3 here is CASSLSTSTEAFF. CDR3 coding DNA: TGCGCCAGCAGCTTGAGTACATCAACTGAAGCTTTCTTT.

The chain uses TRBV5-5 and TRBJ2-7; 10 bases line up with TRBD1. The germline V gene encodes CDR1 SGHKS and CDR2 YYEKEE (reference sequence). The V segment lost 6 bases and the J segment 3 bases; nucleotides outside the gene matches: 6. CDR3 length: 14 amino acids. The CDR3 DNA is TGTGCCAGCACCAGACAGGGGGCCGACTACGAGCAGTACTTC. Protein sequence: CASTRQGADYEQYF.

The chain's CDR3 is CATSRVVIGGLYEQYF. CDR3 DNA sequence: TGTGCCACCAGCAGAGTCGTTATCGGGGGTCTCTACGAGCAGTACTTC. The gene calls are TRBV15 and TRBJ2-7, with a tentative D call TRBD2 (6 bases). Trimming stripped 1 base from V and 3 bases from J, with 16 bases between. The CDR3 covers 16 residues. Germline CDR1 LNHNV, CDR2 YYDKDF (reference sequence).

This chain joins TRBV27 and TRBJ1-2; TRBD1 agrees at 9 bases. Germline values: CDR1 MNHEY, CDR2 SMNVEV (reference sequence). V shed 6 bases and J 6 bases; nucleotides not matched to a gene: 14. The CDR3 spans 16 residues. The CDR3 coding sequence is TGTGCCAGCAGCCCCGGCCCGGGACAGGGAGTTAATGGCTACACCTTC. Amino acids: CASSPGPGQGVNGYTF.

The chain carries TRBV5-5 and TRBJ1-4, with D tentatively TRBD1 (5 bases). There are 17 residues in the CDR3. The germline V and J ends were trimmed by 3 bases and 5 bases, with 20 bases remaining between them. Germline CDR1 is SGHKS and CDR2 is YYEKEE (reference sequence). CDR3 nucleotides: TGTGCCAGCAGCTCCAGGGTTTCGACGGTACGGAATGAAAAACTGTTTTTT. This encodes CASSSRVSTVRNEKLFF.

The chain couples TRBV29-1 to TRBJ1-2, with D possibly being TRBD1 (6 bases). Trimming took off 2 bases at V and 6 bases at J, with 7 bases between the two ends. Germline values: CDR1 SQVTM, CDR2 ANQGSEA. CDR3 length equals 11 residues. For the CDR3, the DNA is TGCAGCGTTGAACCAGGGGATGGCTACACCTTC. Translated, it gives CSVEPGDGYTF.

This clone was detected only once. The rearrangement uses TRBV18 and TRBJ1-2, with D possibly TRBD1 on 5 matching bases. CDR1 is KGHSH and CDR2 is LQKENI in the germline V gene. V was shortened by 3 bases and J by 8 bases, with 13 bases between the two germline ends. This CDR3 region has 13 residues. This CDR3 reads CASSPYGAEGYTF. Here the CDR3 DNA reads TGTGCCAGCTCACCGTATGGGGCGGAAGGCTACACCTTC.

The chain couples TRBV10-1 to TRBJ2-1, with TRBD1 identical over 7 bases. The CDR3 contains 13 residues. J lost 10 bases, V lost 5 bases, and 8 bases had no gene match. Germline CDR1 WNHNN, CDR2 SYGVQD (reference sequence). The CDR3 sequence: CASSRGQNWEQFF. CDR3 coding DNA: TGCGCCAGCAGTAGGGGACAGAACTGGGAGCAGTTCTTC.

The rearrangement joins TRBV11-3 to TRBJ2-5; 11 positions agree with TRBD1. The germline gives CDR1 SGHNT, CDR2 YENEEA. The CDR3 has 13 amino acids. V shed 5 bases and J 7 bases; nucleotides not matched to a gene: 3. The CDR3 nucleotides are TGTGCCAGCAGCGCCGGGACAGGGGGGACCCAGTACTTC. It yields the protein CASSAGTGGTQYF.